This T cell receptor (beta chain) was captured by sequencing in a study of cytomegalovirus exposure and HLA in healthy donors. The table came from immunoSEQ multiplex PCR; TCRdb's copy has only in-frame clones and leaves some out. The sample yields roughly 330,000 clones, approximately 90% seen once. In germline, CDR1 is SNHLY, CDR2 FYNNEI. The CDR3 is 13 amino acids. The V end was cut by 8 bases, the J end by 2 bases, with 12 bases between. This TCR was recovered from a woman in her 30s in good health and CMV-seropositive. The V and J genes are TRBV2 and TRBJ1-2; D is possibly TRBD1 (5 bases). What was sequenced was PBMCs. CDR3 DNA: TGTGCCAGCGAGCCGTCAGGGAACTATGGCTACACCTTC. This sequence encodes CASEPSGNYGYTF. The full variable domain, rest sourced from reference TRBV2 and TRBJ1-2, is EPEVTQTPSHQVTQMGQEVILRCVPISNHLYFYWYRQILGQKVEFLVSFYNNEISEKSEIFDDQFSVERPDGSNFTLKIRSTKLEDSAMYFCASEPSGNYGYTFGSGTRLTVV.